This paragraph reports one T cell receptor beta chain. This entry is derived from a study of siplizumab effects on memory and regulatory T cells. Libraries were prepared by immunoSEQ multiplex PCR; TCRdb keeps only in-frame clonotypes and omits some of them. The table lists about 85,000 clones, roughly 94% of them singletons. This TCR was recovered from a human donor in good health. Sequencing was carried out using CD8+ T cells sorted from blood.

CDR3 region: CASLRGTGVYNEQFF. Written as DNA, the CDR3 is TGTGCCAGCTTACGAGGGACAGGGGTCTACAATGAGCAGTTCTTC. This sequence joins TRBV5-6 and TRBJ2-1, with 10 nucleotides matching TRBD1. CDR3 length: 15 residues. The V gene's germline CDR1 is SGHDT and CDR2 YYEEEE. Trimming removed 7 bases from V and 3 bases from J; junction bases left unmatched: 7.